The rows below give T cell receptor beta chains drawn from one sample of a study of post-analysis software for immune sequencing data. One entry per CDR3 protein, called by TCRdb with MiXCR from the PCR reads. The sample has roughly 540,000 distinct CDR3 sequences; around a third are singletons. Sequences were obtained from blood. All receptors derive from a girl between 2 and 17 years old with multiple sclerosis. The CDR3 runs from the conserved cysteine through the conserved F or W. The order of the fields is J gene, clone size, D gene, V gene, CDR3 DNA, CDR3 protein. A D gene is named only where the DNA matches it firmly. Size values are once, few and many counts, or a class for expanded clones, and some rows have none.

>TRBJ1-6|.|TRBD1|TRBV18
TGTGCCAGCTCACCACGGGCCGGACAGGGCGGTAATTCACCCCTCCACTTT
CASSPRAGQGGNSPLHF
>TRBJ2-7|.|TRBD1|TRBV24-1
TGTGCCACCAGTGATCCCGGGACAGGGAACGAGCAGTACTTC
CATSDPGTGNEQYF
>TRBJ1-2|.|TRBD1|TRBV5-1
TGCGCCAGCAGCCCCTGGACAGGGGAAGGCTATGGCTACACCTTC
CASSPWTGEGYGYTF
>TRBJ2-5|.|TRBD2|TRBV9
TGTGCCAGCAGCGTAGGGGGACTAGCGGGGGCAGAGACCCAGTACTTC
CASSVGGLAGAETQYF
>TRBJ2-1|.|TRBD1|TRBV12-3/TRBV12-4
TGTGCCAGCACCCTACCAGGGACAGGGGGTCTTGAGCAGTTCTTC
CASTLPGTGGLEQFF
>TRBJ2-1|few|TRBD2|TRBV4-1
TGCGCCAGCAGCCAAGTGGTCTTTTTAACTAGCGGGGGGCTGAATGAGCAGTTCTTC
CASSQVVFLTSGGLNEQFF
>TRBJ2-7|.|TRBD1|TRBV7-9
TGTGCCAGCAGCCACATGGGACAGCCCTACGAGCAGTACTTC
CASSHMGQPYEQYF
>TRBJ2-3|few|TRBD2|TRBV12-3/TRBV12-4
TGTGCCAGCGCCGCAGCGGGGGGTGATACGCAGTATTTT
CASAAAGGDTQYF
>TRBJ2-1|few|.|TRBV20-1
TGCAGTGCTAGATTCCGATACAATGAGCAGTTCTTC
CSARFRYNEQFF
>TRBJ2-5|.|TRBD2|TRBV12-3/TRBV12-4
TGTGCCAGCAGTCCTGCTAGCGGGGGTCAAGAGACCCAGTACTTC
CASSPASGGQETQYF